These 17 T cell receptor beta chains were all obtained from the same sample, sequenced in a study of metastatic and nonmetastatic thyroid tumors. Through MiXCR, TCRdb re-clonotyped the PCR reads. The profile shows some 8,400 clones, around 28% of them singletons. Thyroid surgery was performed in patients who had received no treatment beforehand. Material: tumor tissue. The receptor set was obtained from a male donor with papillary thyroid cancer or a benign thyroid nodule (not recorded which). Some clones in this sample may be carry-over from other donors' samples.

The chain has TRBV12-3 or TRBV12-4 and TRBJ1-5, with TRBD1 as a possible D gene (6 bases). V lost 4 bases to trimming and J lost 6 bases, with 13 bases between them. The CDR3 contains 14 residues. This CDR3 is CASSSWGAGQPQHF. CDR3 coding DNA: TGTGCCAGCAGTTCGTGGGGGGCTGGTCAGCCCCAGCATTTT.

Sample share makes this clone medium-sized (0.01 to 0.1%). This rearrangement joins TRBV9 to TRBJ2-3, with D tentatively TRBD1 or TRBD2 (5 bases each). V lost 2 bases and J lost 4, with 8 bases in between. The CDR3 loop spans 13 amino acids. Germline V gives CDR1 SGDLS, CDR2 YYNGEE. CDR3 nucleotides: TGTGCCAGCAGCGTCAGGGAGTCAGATACGCAGTATTTT. Residues: CASSVRESDTQYF.

V gene TRBV11-1 combines with J gene TRBJ2-1, with 7 bases aligning to TRBD2. The CDR3 is 16 amino acids. Unmatched junction bases numbered 11, after V lost 1 base and J lost 8 bases. Per germline, CDR1 SGHAT and CDR2 FQDESV (reference sequence). The CDR3: CASSLGDRDYGDEQFF. Written as DNA, the CDR3 is TGTGCCAGCAGCTTAGGAGACCGGGACTACGGGGATGAGCAGTTCTTC.

This chain links TRBV7-8 with TRBJ2-6; no firm D call. Trimming took off 1 base at V and 0 bases at J, with 10 bases between the two ends. This CDR3 has 17 residues. Germline lookup yields CDR1 SGHVS and CDR2 FQNEAQ. The DNA for the CDR3 is TGTGCCAGCAGCTTAGTCTTAGGGAACTCTGGGGCCAACGTCCTGACTTTC. This sequence encodes CASSLVLGNSGANVLTF. Full variable domain (missing parts from reference TRBV7-8 and TRBJ2-6): GAGVSQSPRYKVAKRGQDVALRCDPISGHVSLFWYQQALGQGPEFLTYFQNEAQLDKSGLPSDRFFAERPEGSVSTLKIQRTQQEDSAVYLCASSLVLGNSGANVLTFGAGSRLTVL.

The chain carries TRBV28 and TRBJ1-5; D gene uncertain. CDR1 and CDR2 (germline): MDHEN, SYDVKM. Trimming stripped 6 bases from V and 0 bases from J, with 9 bases between. The CDR3 consists of 14 residues. CDR3 loop: CASSSPYSNQPQHF. The CDR3 DNA sequence: TGTGCCAGCAGCTCACCTTATAGCAATCAGCCCCAGCATTTT.

The J gene is TRBJ2-3, the V gene TRBV15; 7 bases map to TRBD1. The germline gives CDR1 LNHNV, CDR2 YYDKDF (reference sequence). J lost 4 bases, V lost 8 bases, and 12 bases had no gene match. The CDR3 spans 15 residues. CDR3 loop: CATHPRQGPPDTQYF. The CDR3 nucleotides read TGTGCCACCCATCCGAGACAGGGTCCCCCAGATACGCAGTATTTT.

The chain employs TRBV10-1 and TRBJ2-7; 7 positions match TRBD2. CDR1 and CDR2 from the germline V gene are WNHNN and SYGVQD (reference sequence). The CDR3 is 14 residues long. J gave up 1 base and V 11 bases, and 11 bases lay outside the gene matches. The CDR3 here is CAGGAPGGSYEQYF. For the CDR3, the DNA is TGCGCCGGAGGGGCCCCGGGGGGATCCTACGAGCAGTACTTC.

The gene calls are TRBV5-1 and TRBJ2-1; the D gene is possibly TRBD2 (5 bases). The germline V gene has CDR1 SGHRS and CDR2 YFSETQ. This CDR3 comprises 16 residues. Deletions cut 0 bases from V and 3 bases from J, with 13 bases between. CDR3 amino acids: CASSLGTHGGYNEQFF. Written as DNA, the CDR3 is TGCGCCAGCAGCTTGGGGACTCATGGAGGCTACAATGAGCAGTTCTTC.

CDR3 sequence: CASSWAAGQGPNYEQYF. The CDR3 DNA is TGTGCCAGCAGTTGGGCAGCAGGGCAGGGTCCTAACTACGAGCAGTACTTC. This sequence joins TRBV27 and TRBJ2-7; D might be TRBD1 (5 bases). In germline, CDR1 is MNHEY, CDR2 SMNVEV (reference sequence). Deletions cut 4 bases from V and 3 bases from J, with 22 bases between. This CDR3 contains 17 residues.

By share, this clone counts as medium-sized. The chain joins TRBV7-2 to TRBJ2-5, with TRBD1 identical over 7 bases. The germline V gene encodes CDR1 SGHTA and CDR2 FQGNSA. The CDR3 has 16 amino acids. J gave up 7 bases and V 5 bases, and 16 bases lay outside the gene matches. In DNA form, the CDR3 reads TGTGCCAGCAGCATGACCCTAGGACAGGCGGGTGGGACCCAGTACTTC. It translates to CASSMTLGQAGGTQYF.

The gene calls are TRBV7-9 and TRBJ1-1, with TRBD1 matching 8 bases. The CDR3 is made up of 12 amino acids. The germline V gene encodes CDR1 SEHNR and CDR2 FQNEAQ (reference sequence). V shed 6 bases, J shed 5 bases, and the junction held 2 bases outside the gene matches. The CDR3 spells CASRQGVTEAFF. CDR3 coding DNA: TGTGCCAGCAGACAGGGGGTAACTGAAGCTTTCTTT.

This chain connects TRBV30 to TRBJ2-6, with TRBD1 identical over 7 bases. There are 14 residues in the CDR3. The germline V gene encodes CDR1 GTSNPN and CDR2 SVGIG (reference sequence). V lost 5 bases to trimming and J lost 0 bases; unmatched junction nucleotides: 1. CDR3 coding DNA: TGTGCCTGGGCAGGGGGCTCTGGGGCCAACGTCCTGACTTTC. It translates to CAWAGGSGANVLTF.

In its sample, this clone was seen a few times. The chain couples TRBV6-1 to TRBJ1-3; D is uncertain. V lost 4 bases and J lost 3, with 10 bases in between. Germline V CDR1 and CDR2: MNHNS, SASEGT. The length of the CDR3 is 14 residues. The CDR3 nucleotides read TGTGCCAGCAGTGGACATTCGGTTGGAAACACCATATATTTT. It encodes CASSGHSVGNTIYF.

This clone has a handful of counts. The gene calls are TRBV19 and TRBJ1-4; no firm D call. From germline, CDR1 is LNHDA and CDR2 SQIVND (reference sequence). CDR3 length: 17 amino acids. V was shortened by 6 bases and J by 8 bases, with 25 bases between the two germline ends. The CDR3 region has the DNA TGTGCCAGTAGCCTATCCCCCAACCACGTCAAGGAGGAAAAACTGTTTTTT. This sequence encodes CASSLSPNHVKEEKLFF.

V gene TRBV6-1 combines with J gene TRBJ2-5; D is ambiguous. The ends were cut back, 6 bases at V and 0 bases at J, with 5 bases in the middle. The germline V gene encodes CDR1 MNHNS and CDR2 SASEGT. The CDR3 is 12 residues long. In DNA, the CDR3 is TGTGCCAGCAGGGAAAACCAAGAGACCCAGTACTTC. This sequence encodes CASRENQETQYF.

This clone appeared a few times. V usage is TRBV27 and J usage is TRBJ2-7; 10 nucleotides align to TRBD2. The germline CDR1 and CDR2 sequences are MNHEY and SMNVEV (reference sequence). CDR3 size: 16 residues. V shed 6 bases, J shed 3 bases, and the junction held 11 bases outside the gene matches. The CDR3 loop is CASSPYGLADGYEQYF. The DNA of the CDR3 is TGTGCCAGCAGCCCCTACGGACTAGCGGACGGCTACGAGCAGTACTTC.

This clone was seen only a few times. Sequence at one end of the junction differs from germline and may be a read error. The chain couples TRBV20-1 to TRBJ2-1; D is unclear. The CDR3 runs to 12 residues. Germline V CDR1 and CDR2: DFQATT, SNEGSKA (reference sequence). The CDR3, as DNA: TGCAATGCTAGAAGCCGCCCCAATGAGCAGTTCTTC. Translated, it gives CNARSRPNEQFF.